The present TCR beta chain was sequenced within a study of CD8 T cells in Susac syndrome. The germline V gene encodes CDR1 LNHDA and CDR2 SQIVND (reference sequence). CDR3 length equals 18 residues. The ends were cut back, 3 bases at V and 1 base at J, with 21 bases in the middle. An amount of RNA that ranged from roughly 0.5 to 1 ug was reverse transcribed with random hexamers. TCRdb ran MiXCR on the immunoSEQ multiplex PCR reads and lists one entry per CDR3 protein. The sample holds 120,000 or so distinct CDR3 sequences; 90% to 95% are singletons and the top ten take approximately 0.13%. What was sequenced was CD4+ T cells from PBMCs. The sequence derives from a human donor with multiple sclerosis. The rearrangement links TRBV19 to TRBJ1-1; TRBD1 might be the D (5 bases). DNA of the CDR3: TGTGCCAGTAGTATTCGTTTTGATTTCCGGGGCCCGAACACTGAAGCTTTCTTT. Translated, it gives CASSIRFDFRGPNTEAFF.